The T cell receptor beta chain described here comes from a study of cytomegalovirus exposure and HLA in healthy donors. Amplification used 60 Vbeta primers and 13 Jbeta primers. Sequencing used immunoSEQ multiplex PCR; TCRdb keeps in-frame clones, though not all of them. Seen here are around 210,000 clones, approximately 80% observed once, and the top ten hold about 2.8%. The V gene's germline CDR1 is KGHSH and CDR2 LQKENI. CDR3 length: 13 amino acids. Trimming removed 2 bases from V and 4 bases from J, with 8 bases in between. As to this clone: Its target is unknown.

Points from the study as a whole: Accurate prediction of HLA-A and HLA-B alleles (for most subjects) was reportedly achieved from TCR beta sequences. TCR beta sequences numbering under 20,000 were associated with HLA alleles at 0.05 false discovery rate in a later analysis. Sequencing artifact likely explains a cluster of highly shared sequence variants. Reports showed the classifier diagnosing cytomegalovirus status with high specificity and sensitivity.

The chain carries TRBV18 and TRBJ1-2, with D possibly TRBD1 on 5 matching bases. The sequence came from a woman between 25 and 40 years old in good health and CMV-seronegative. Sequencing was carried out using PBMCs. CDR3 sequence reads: CASSPTGLYGYTF. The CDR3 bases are TGTGCCAGCTCACCAACAGGCCTCTATGGCTACACCTTC.